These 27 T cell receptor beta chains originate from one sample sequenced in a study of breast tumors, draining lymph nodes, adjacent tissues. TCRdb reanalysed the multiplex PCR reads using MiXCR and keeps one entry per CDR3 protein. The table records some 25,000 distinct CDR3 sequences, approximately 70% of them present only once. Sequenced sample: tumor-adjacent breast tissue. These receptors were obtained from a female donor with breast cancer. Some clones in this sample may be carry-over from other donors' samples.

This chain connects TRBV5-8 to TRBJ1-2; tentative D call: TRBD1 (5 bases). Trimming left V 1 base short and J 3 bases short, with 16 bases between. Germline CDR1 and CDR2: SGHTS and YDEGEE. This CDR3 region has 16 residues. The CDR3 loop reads CASSLPLRDGDYGYTF. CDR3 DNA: TGTGCCAGCAGCTTGCCGCTCAGGGATGGGGACTATGGCTACACCTTC.

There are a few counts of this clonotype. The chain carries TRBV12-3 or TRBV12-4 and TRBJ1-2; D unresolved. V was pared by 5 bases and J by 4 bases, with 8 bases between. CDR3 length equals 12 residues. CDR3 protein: CASSPTLYGYTF. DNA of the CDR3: TGTGCCAGCAGTCCTACGCTCTATGGCTACACCTTC.

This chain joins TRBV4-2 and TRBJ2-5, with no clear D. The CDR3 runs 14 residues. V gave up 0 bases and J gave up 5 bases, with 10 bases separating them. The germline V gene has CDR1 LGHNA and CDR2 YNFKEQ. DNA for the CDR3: TGTGCCAGCAGCCAAGATAACCGACGGGAGACCCAGTACTTC. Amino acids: CASSQDNRRETQYF.

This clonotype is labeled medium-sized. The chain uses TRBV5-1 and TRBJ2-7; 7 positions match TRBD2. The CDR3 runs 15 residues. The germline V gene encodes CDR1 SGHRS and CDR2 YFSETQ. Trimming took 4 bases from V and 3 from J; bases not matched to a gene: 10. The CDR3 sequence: CASSVFGTTDYEQYF. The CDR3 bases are TGCGCCAGCAGCGTATTCGGGACTACAGACTACGAGCAGTACTTC.

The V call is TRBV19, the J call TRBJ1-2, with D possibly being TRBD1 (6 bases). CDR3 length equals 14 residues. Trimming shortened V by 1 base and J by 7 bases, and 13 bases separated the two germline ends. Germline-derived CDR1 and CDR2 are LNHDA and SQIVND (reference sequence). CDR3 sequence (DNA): TGTGCCAGTAGTATAGGTCAGGGGAATTCTGGCTACACCTTC. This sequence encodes CASSIGQGNSGYTF.

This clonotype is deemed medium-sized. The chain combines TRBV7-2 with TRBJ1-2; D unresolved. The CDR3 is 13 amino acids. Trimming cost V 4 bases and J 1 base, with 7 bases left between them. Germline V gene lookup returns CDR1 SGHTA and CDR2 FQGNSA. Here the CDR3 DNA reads TGTGCCAGCAGCTCCAAGTATAACTATGGCTACACCTTC. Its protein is CASSSKYNYGYTF.

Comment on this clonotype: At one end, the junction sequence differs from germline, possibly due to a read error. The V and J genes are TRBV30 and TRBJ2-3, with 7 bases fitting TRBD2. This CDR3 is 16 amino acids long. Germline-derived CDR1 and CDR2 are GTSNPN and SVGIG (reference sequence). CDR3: CAWSVPASGRTDTQYF. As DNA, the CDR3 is TGTGCCTGGAGTGTACCCGCTAGCGGTCGCACAGATACGCAGTACTTT.

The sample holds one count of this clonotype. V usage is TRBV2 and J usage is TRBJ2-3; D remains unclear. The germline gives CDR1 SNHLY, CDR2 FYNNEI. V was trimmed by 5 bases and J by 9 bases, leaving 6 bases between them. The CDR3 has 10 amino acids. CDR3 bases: TGTGCCAGCAGTCCCCCCACGCAGTATTTT. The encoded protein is CASSPPTQYF.

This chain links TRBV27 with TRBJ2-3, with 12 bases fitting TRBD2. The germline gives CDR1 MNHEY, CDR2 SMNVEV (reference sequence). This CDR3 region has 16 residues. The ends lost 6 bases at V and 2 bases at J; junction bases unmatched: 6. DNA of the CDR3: TGTGCCAGCAGGATTGCTAGCGGGAGGGCCACAGATACGCAGTATTTT. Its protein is CASRIASGRATDTQYF.

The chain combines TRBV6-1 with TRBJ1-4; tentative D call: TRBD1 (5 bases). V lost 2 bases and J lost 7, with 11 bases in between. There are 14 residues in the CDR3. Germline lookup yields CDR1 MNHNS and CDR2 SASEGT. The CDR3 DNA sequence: TGTGCCAGCAGTGAACCCAGGGTTCTTGAAAAACTGTTTTTT. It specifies CASSEPRVLEKLFF.

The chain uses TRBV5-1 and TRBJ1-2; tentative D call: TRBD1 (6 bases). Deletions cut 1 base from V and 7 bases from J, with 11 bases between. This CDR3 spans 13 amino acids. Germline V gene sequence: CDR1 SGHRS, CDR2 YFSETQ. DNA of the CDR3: TGCGCCAGCAGCTTGAAGGGGGATAGTGGCTACACCTTC. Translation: CASSLKGDSGYTF. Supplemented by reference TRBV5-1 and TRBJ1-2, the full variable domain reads KAGVTQTPRYLIKTRGQQVTLSCSPISGHRSVSWYQQTPGQGLQFLFEYFSETQRNKGNFPGRFSGRQFSNSRSEMNVSTLELGDSALYLCASSLKGDSGYTFGSGTRLTVV.

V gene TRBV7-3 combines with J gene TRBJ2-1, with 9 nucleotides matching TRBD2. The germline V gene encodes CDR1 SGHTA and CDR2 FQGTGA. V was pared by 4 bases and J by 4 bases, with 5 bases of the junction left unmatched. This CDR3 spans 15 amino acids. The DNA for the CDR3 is TGTGCCAGCAGCTCGGGACTAGCTACTTACAATGAGCAGTTCTTC. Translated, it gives CASSSGLATYNEQFF.

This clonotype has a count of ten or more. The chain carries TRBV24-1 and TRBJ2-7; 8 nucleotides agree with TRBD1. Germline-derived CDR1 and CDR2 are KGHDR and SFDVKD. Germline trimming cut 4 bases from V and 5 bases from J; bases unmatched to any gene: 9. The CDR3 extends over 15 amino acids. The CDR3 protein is CATSDSRTGLDEQYF. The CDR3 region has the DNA TGTGCCACCAGTGACTCCCGGACAGGGTTAGACGAGCAGTACTTC.

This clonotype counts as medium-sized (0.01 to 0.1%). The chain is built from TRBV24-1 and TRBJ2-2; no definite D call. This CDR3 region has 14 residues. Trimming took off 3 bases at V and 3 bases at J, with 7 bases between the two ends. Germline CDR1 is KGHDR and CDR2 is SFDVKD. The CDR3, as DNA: TGTGCCACCAGTGATGTCACCCACACCGGGGAGCTGTTTTTT. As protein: CATSDVTHTGELFF.

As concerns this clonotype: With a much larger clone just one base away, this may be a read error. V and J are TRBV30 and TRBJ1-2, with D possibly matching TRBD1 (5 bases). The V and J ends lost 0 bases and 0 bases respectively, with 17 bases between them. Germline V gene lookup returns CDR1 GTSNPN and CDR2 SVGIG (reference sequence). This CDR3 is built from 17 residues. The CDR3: CAWSVPGPRAANYGYTF. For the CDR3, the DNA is TGTGCCTGGAGTGTACCTGGCCCCAGGGCAGCTAACTATGGCTACACCTTC. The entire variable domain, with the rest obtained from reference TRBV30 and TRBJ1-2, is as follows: SQTIHQWPATLVQPVGSPLSLECTVEGTSNPNLYWYRQAAGRGLQLLFYSVGIGQISSEVPQNLSASRPQDRQFILSSKKLLLSDSGFYLCAWSVPGPRAANYGYTFGSGTRLTVV.

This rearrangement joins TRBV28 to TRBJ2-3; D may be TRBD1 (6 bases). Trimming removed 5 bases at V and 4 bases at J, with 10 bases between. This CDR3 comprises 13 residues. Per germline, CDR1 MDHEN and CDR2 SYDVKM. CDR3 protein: CASSQQGPDTQYF. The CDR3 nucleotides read TGTGCCAGCAGTCAACAGGGCCCAGATACGCAGTATTTT.

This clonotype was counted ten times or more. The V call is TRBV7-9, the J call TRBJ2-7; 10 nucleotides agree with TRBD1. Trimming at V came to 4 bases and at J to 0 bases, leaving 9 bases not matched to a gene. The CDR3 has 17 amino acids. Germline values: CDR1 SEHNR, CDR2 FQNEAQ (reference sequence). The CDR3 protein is CASSSTRGDRGSYEQYF. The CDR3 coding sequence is TGTGCCAGCAGCTCAACGAGGGGGGACAGGGGCTCCTACGAGCAGTACTTC.

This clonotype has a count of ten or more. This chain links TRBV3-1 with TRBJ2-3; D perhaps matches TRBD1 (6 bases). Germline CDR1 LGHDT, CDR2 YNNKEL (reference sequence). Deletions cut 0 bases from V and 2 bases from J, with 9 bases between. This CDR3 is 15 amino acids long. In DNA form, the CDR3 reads TGTGCCAGCAGCCAAGATGGGGACAACACAGATACGCAGTATTTT. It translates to CASSQDGDNTDTQYF.

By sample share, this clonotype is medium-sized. The CDR3 DNA is TGTGCCAGCAGCCAAGGACAGGGGAGAGAGACCCAGTACTTC. Its protein is CASSQGQGRETQYF. The V call is TRBV7-9, the J call TRBJ2-5; 9 bases map to TRBD1. Germline V gives CDR1 SEHNR, CDR2 FQNEAQ (reference sequence). V was clipped by 5 bases and J by 4 bases; unmatched bases: 5. CDR3 length: 14 amino acids.

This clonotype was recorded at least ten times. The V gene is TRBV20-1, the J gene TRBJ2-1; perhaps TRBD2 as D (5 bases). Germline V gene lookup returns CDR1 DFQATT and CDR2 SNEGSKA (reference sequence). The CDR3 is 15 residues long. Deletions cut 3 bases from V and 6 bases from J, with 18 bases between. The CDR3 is CSASSLADSANEQFF. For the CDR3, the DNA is TGCAGTGCTAGTAGTCTAGCCGATTCTGCCAATGAGCAGTTCTTC.

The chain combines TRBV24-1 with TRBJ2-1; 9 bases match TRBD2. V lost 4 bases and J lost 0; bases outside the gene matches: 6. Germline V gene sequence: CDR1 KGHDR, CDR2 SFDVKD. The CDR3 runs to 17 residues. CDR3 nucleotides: TGTGCCACCAGTGAGCGAAATAGCGGGAGCTCCTACAATGAGCAGTTCTTC. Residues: CATSERNSGSSYNEQFF.

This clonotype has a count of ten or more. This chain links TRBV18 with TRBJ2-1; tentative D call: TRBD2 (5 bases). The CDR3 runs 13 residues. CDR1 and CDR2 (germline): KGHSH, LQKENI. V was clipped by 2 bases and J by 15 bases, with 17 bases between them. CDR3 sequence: CASSPAGNSEGFF. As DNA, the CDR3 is TGTGCCAGCTCACCAGCAGGCAACTCCGAGGGGTTCTTC.

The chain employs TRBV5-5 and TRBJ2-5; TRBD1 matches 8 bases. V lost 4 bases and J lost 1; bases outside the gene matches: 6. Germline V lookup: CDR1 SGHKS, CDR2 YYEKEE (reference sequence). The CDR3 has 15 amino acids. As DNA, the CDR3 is TGTGCCAGCAGCCTATTAGGACAGGGCCAAGAGACCCAGTACTTC. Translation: CASSLLGQGQETQYF.

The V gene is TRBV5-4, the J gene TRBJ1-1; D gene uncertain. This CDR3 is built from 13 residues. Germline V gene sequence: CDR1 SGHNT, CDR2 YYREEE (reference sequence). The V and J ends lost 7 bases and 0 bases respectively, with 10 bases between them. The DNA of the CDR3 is TGTGCCAGCGCCCTCGAGTTGAACACTGAAGCTTTCTTT. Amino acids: CASALELNTEAFF.

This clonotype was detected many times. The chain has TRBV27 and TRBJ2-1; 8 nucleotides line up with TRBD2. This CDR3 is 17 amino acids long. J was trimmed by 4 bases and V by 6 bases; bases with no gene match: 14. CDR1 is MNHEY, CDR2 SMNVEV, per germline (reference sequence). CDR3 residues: CASSPSRGGNPYNEQFF. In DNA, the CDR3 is TGTGCCAGCAGCCCTTCCCGGGGGGGAAACCCTTACAATGAGCAGTTCTTC.

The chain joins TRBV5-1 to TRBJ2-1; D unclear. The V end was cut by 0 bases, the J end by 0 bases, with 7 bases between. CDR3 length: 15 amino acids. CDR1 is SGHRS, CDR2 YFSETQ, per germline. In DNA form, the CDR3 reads TGCGCCAGCAGCTTGGATTCGAGCTCCTACAATGAGCAGTTCTTC. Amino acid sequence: CASSLDSSSYNEQFF.

Written as DNA, the CDR3 is TGCAGTGCCAGGGGTGCGGGGGGCGGAGAGCAGTACTTC. This sequence encodes CSARGAGGGEQYF. The chain joins TRBV20-1 to TRBJ2-7; 8 nucleotides align to TRBD2. The CDR3 consists of 13 residues. Germline V gene sequence: CDR1 DFQATT, CDR2 SNEGSKA (reference sequence). J lost 7 bases, V lost 6 bases, and 11 bases had no gene match.